The clone carrying this T cell receptor beta chain was observed a single time. The data were obtained in a study of T cell changes during pregnancy in multiple sclerosis. The method was immunoSEQ multiplex PCR; TCRdb's version includes in-frame clones alone and lacks a portion of them. The sample shows 20,000 to 25,000 clones, over 75% of them seen only once. This TCR derives from a female donor with multiple sclerosis, enrolled in a pregnancy study. This sample comprised CD8+ T cells from peripheral blood mononuclear cells, obtained after pregnancy.

The DNA for the CDR3 is TGTGCCAGCAGCCCAGGGGGCAGGAGGAACACTGAAGCTTTCTTT. Protein sequence: CASSPGGRRNTEAFF. The chain employs TRBV5-5 and TRBJ1-1; 8 nucleotides agree with TRBD1. Germline V gene data show CDR1 as SGHKS and CDR2 as YYEKEE (reference sequence). V lost 4 bases, J lost 1 base, and 6 bases stayed unmatched. The CDR3 contains 15 residues.